What follows are 18 T cell receptor beta chains derived from one specimen sequenced in a study of control samples from healthy donors and cancer patients. Assay: immunoSEQ multiplex PCR; the TCRdb copy retains only in-frame clones and omits some. The sample shows 120,000 to 150,000 clones, approximately 92% of them seen only once. The sample taken for sequencing was blood. These receptors originate from a man aged 25 to 40 in good health.

In this sample, this clone turned up once. This rearrangement joins TRBV5-4 to TRBJ2-1; either TRBD1 or TRBD2 may fit D (5 bases each). V lost 2 bases and J 8 bases, leaving 14 bases between the germline ends. In germline, CDR1 is SGHNT, CDR2 YYREEE (reference sequence). The CDR3 contains 14 residues. The CDR3 loop is CASSFAALGDEQFF. The CDR3, as DNA: TGTGCCAGCAGCTTCGCCGCGTTGGGGGATGAGCAGTTCTTC.

This rearrangement joins TRBV9 to TRBJ1-1; tentatively, D is TRBD1 (6 bases). This CDR3 has 14 amino acids. Looked up from germline, CDR1 is SGDLS and CDR2 is YYNGEE. V was trimmed by 0 bases and J by 10 bases, leaving 16 bases between them. The CDR3 here is CASSVVQGEGRAFF. The CDR3 DNA reads as TGTGCCAGCAGCGTAGTACAGGGAGAAGGTCGAGCTTTCTTT.

The chain carries TRBV5-1 and TRBJ1-4; no firm D call. Trimming removed 3 bases at V and 5 bases at J, with 14 bases between. The CDR3 consists of 15 residues. Germline V gene data show CDR1 as SGHRS and CDR2 as YFSETQ. CDR3 DNA: TGCGCCAGCAGCTCGAGTATTGGTCCCAATGAAAAACTGTTTTTT. This gives the protein CASSSSIGPNEKLFF.

This chain uses TRBV5-1 with TRBJ2-1, with 13 bases fitting TRBD2. The CDR3 runs to 17 residues. V shed 0 bases and J 9 bases; nucleotides not matched to a gene: 9. Germline V gene lookup returns CDR1 SGHRS and CDR2 YFSETQ. CDR3 DNA sequence: TGCGCCAGCAGCTTGGGTCGGGGACTAGCGGGGAATGGTGAGCAGTTCTTC. Residues: CASSLGRGLAGNGEQFF.

The chain employs TRBV11-1 and TRBJ2-1; 8 bases are a match to TRBD2. Losses at the gene ends were 6 bases for V and 4 bases for J; bases not matched to a gene: 8. The CDR3 has 15 amino acids. Germline CDR1 reads SGHAT; CDR2 reads FQDESV (reference sequence). Here the CDR3 DNA reads TGTGCCAGCAGTGCCGAGCGGGGGCGGTACAATGAGCAGTTCTTC. Translated: CASSAERGRYNEQFF. Full variable domain (missing parts from reference TRBV11-1 and TRBJ2-1): EAEVAQSPRYKITEKSQAVAFWCDPISGHATLYWYRQILGQGPELLVQFQDESVVDDSQLPKDRFSAERLKGVDSTLKIQPAELGDSAMYLCASSAERGRYNEQFFGPGTRLTVL.

This rearrangement joins TRBV7-8 to TRBJ1-1; D is uncertain. Per germline, CDR1 SGHVS and CDR2 FQNEAQ. This CDR3 region has 16 residues. The V gene lost 1 base and the J gene lost 1 base, with 13 bases spanning the gap. CDR3 DNA sequence: TGTGCCAGCAGCTTAGGTATCGTGACGGGGAACACTGAAGCTTTCTTT. Its protein is CASSLGIVTGNTEAFF.

In this sample, this clone turned up once. The rearrangement joins TRBV5-8 to TRBJ2-7; the match to TRBD1 covers 12 bases. After removal of 3 bases from V and 6 bases from J, the junction contained 7 bases not matched to a gene. Germline-derived CDR1 and CDR2 are SGHTS and YDEGEE. The CDR3 runs 15 residues. This CDR3 is CASSYRDRGQGEQYF. The CDR3 DNA reads as TGTGCCAGCAGCTACCGGGACAGGGGGCAGGGCGAGCAGTACTTC.

CDR3 nucleotides: TGTGCCACCAGTGACCGGGAACAACAGGGATTTACCGGGGAGCTGTTTTTT. Its translation is CATSDREQQGFTGELFF. The chain couples TRBV24-1 to TRBJ2-2; possibly TRBD1 for D (6 bases). V was shortened by 4 bases and J by 5 bases, with 19 bases between the two germline ends. The CDR3 runs 17 residues. The germline gives CDR1 KGHDR, CDR2 SFDVKD.

This chain joins TRBV19 and TRBJ2-7; 10 bases are a match to TRBD2. CDR3 length: 15 amino acids. CDR1 is LNHDA and CDR2 is SQIVND in the germline V gene (reference sequence). The trim removed 2 bases at V and 3 bases at J, leaving 4 bases unmatched. CDR3 bases: TGTGCCAGTAGTATACTAGCGGGGGAGAACTACGAGCAGTACTTC. Protein product: CASSILAGENYEQYF.

The chain couples TRBV3-1 (or the pseudogene TRBV3-2) to TRBJ1-1; TRBD1 aligns across 8 bases. The germline V gene has CDR1 LGHDT and CDR2 YNNKEL (reference sequence). V lost 1 base, J lost 6 bases, and 4 bases stayed unmatched. This CDR3 has 14 residues. For the CDR3, the DNA is TGTGCCAGCAGCCAAGGACCACAGGGGGCTGAAGCTTTCTTT. Its translation is CASSQGPQGAEAFF.

The gene calls are TRBV6-1 and TRBJ2-7; the match to TRBD1 covers 8 bases. CDR1 and CDR2 (germline): MNHNS, SASEGT. Trimming cost V 3 bases and J 3 bases; bases outside gene matches: 4. The CDR3 runs 14 residues. CDR3 coding DNA: TGTGCCAGCAGTGAGACGGACAGGGTCTACGAGCAGTACTTC. Translating it yields CASSETDRVYEQYF.

The chain employs TRBV6-5 and TRBJ1-2, with D tentatively TRBD1 (6 bases). The germline CDR1 and CDR2 sequences are MNHEY and SVGAGI. The CDR3 loop spans 14 amino acids. Trimming left V 1 base short and J 7 bases short, with 13 bases between. The CDR3 spells CASSYYRGATGYTF. CDR3 nucleotides: TGTGCCAGCAGTTACTACCGGGGGGCGACTGGCTACACCTTC.

In this sample, this clone turned up a few times. The chain recombines TRBV11-2 with TRBJ2-7, with a weak D call TRBD2 (5 bases). This CDR3 contains 14 residues. Germline assignment: CDR1 SGHAT and CDR2 FQNNGV. The V end was cut by 4 bases, the J end by 7 bases, with 17 bases between. The CDR3 spells CASSSKGPPGEQYF. Written as DNA, the CDR3 is TGTGCCAGCAGCTCGAAAGGGCCTCCGGGGGAGCAGTACTTC. Full variable domain (missing parts from reference TRBV11-2 and TRBJ2-7): EAGVAQSPRYKIIEKRQSVAFWCNPISGHATLYWYQQILGQGPKLLIQFQNNGVVDDSQLPKDRFSAERLKGVDSTLKIQPAKLEDSAVYLCASSSKGPPGEQYFGPGTRLTVT.

The chain recombines TRBV6-5 with TRBJ1-3; D ambiguous. With 10 bases removed from V and 0 bases from J, the gap between germline ends came to 13 bases. The germline gives CDR1 MNHEY, CDR2 SVGAGI. The CDR3 has 14 residues. The CDR3 nucleotides read TGTGCCACGACACAGCTCCTCTCTGGAAACACCATATATTTT. Protein product: CATTQLLSGNTIYF.

The chain uses TRBV3-1 (or the pseudogene TRBV3-2) and TRBJ2-1; D ambiguous. The CDR3 runs to 17 residues. The germline V gene has CDR1 LGHDT and CDR2 YNNKEL (reference sequence). The V end was cut by 2 bases, the J end by 3 bases, with 17 bases between. The CDR3 protein is CASSQTSRIRRYNEQFF. The CDR3, as DNA: TGTGCCAGCAGCCAAACCAGCAGGATCCGTCGCTACAATGAGCAGTTCTTC.

V is TRBV18 and J is TRBJ2-7; D remains ambiguous. This CDR3 contains 15 residues. The V gene's germline CDR1 is KGHSH and CDR2 LQKENI. Trimming removed 2 bases from V and 6 bases from J, with 17 bases in between. In DNA, the CDR3 is TGTGCCAGCTCACCAGCCAGGTTGGGGTTGACCGAGCAGTACTTC. Its protein is CASSPARLGLTEQYF.

V is TRBV11-2 and J is TRBJ2-3, with D unclear. Looked up from germline, CDR1 is SGHAT and CDR2 is FQNNGV. With 5 bases removed from V and 0 bases from J, the gap between germline ends came to 12 bases. The CDR3 totals 15 residues. The CDR3 protein is CASSTVWGSTDTQYF. The CDR3 nucleotides read TGTGCCAGCAGCACTGTTTGGGGAAGCACAGATACGCAGTATTTT.

The rearrangement uses TRBV7-9 and TRBJ1-2, with TRBD1 matching 7 bases. CDR1 SEHNR and CDR2 FQNEAQ come from the germline V gene (reference sequence). The CDR3 runs to 14 residues. Trimming took 7 bases from V and 1 from J; bases not matched to a gene: 6. Here the CDR3 DNA reads TGTGCCAGCACCGGGGACAGCCTTAACTATGGCTACACCTTC. Translated: CASTGDSLNYGYTF. Filled out from reference TRBV7-9 and TRBJ1-2, the complete variable domain reads DTGVSQNPRHKITKRGQNVTFRCDPISEHNRLYWYRQTLGQGPEFLTYFQNEAQLEKSRLLSDRFSAERPKGSFSTLEIQRTEQGDSAMYLCASTGDSLNYGYTFGSGTRLTVV.